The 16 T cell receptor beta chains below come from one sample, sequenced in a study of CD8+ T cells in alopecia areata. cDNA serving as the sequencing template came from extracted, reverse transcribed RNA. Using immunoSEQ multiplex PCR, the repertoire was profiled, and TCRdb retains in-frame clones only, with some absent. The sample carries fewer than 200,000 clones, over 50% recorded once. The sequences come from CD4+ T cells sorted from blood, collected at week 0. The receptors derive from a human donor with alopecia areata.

CDR3 sequence: CSVGNQPQHF. Written as DNA, the CDR3 is TGCAGCGTTGGGAATCAGCCCCAGCATTTT. The rearrangement uses TRBV29-1 and TRBJ1-5; D call uncertain. The CDR3 consists of 10 residues. Trimming took 4 bases from V and 4 from J, leaving 2 bases between them. Germline-derived CDR1 and CDR2 are SQVTM and ANQGSEA.

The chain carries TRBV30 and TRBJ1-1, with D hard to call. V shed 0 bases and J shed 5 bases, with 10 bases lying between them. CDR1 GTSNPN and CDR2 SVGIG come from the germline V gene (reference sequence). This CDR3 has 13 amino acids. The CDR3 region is CAWSVVLRTEAFF. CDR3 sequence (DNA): TGTGCCTGGAGTGTTGTCTTGAGGACTGAAGCTTTCTTT.

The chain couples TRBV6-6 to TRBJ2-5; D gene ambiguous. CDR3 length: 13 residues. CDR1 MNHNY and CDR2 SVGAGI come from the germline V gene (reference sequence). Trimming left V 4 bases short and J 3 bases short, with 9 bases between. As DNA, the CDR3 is TGTGCCAGCAGTTCTGGGGATAAAGAGACCCAGTACTTC. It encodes CASSSGDKETQYF.

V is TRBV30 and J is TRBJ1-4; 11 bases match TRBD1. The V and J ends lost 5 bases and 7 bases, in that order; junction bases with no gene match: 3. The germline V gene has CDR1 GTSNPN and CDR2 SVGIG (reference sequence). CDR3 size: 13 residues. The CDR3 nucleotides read TGTGCCTGGTCCGGGACAGGGGGTGAAAAACTGTTTTTT. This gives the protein CAWSGTGGEKLFF.

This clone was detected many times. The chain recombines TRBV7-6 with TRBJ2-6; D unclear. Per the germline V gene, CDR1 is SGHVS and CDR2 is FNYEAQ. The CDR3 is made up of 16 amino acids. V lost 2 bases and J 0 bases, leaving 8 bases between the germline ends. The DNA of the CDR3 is TGTGCCAGCAGCTTAAGGGTAACCTCTGGGGCCAACGTCCTGACTTTC. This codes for CASSLRVTSGANVLTF.

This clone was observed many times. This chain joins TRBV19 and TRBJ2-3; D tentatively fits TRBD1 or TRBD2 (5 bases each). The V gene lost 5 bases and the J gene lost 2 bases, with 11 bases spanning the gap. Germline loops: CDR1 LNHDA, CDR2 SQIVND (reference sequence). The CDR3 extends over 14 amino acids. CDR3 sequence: CASSPRDATDTQYF. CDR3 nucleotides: TGTGCCAGTAGTCCCAGGGACGCCACAGATACGCAGTATTTT.

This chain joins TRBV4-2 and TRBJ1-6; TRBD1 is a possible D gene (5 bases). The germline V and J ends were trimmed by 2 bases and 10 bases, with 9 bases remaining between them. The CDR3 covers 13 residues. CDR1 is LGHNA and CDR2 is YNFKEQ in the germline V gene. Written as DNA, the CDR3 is TGTGCCAGCAGCCAACACCGGGGGTCACCCCTCCACTTT. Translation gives CASSQHRGSPLHF.

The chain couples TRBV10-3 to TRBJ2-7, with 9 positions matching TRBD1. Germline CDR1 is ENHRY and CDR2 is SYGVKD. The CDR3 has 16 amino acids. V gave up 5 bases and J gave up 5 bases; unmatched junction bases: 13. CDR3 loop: CAISLGIGTGKNEQYF. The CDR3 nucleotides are TGTGCCATCAGTCTTGGCATAGGGACAGGGAAGAACGAGCAGTACTTC.

CDR3 DNA sequence: TGTGCCAGCAGTGAATCAGGGCACGTCTATGGCTACACCTTC. Its protein is CASSESGHVYGYTF. The V call is TRBV25-1, the J call TRBJ1-2, with TRBD1 as a possible D gene (5 bases). This CDR3 has 14 amino acids. CDR1 and CDR2 from the germline V gene are MGHDK and SYGVNS. V was trimmed by 1 base and J by 4 bases, leaving 10 bases between them.

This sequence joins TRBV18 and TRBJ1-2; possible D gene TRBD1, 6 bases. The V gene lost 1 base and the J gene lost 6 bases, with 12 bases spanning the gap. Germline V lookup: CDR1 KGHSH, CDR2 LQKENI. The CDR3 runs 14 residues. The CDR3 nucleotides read TGTGCCAGCTCACCACTTAGGGGGATGGATGGCTACACCTTC. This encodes CASSPLRGMDGYTF.

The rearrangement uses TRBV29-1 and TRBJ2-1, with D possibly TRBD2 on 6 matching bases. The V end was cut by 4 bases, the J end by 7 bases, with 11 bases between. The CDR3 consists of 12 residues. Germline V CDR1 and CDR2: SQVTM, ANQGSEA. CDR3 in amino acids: CSVVEGQNEQFF. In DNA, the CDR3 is TGCAGCGTTGTGGAGGGGCAGAATGAGCAGTTCTTC.

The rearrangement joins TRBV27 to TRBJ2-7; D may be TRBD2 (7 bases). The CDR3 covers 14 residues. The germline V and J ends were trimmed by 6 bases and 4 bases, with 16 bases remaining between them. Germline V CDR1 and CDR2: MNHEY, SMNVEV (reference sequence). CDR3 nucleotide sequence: TGTGCCAGCAGCCTAAGACGGGGGGCGTACGAGCAGTACTTC. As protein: CASSLRRGAYEQYF.

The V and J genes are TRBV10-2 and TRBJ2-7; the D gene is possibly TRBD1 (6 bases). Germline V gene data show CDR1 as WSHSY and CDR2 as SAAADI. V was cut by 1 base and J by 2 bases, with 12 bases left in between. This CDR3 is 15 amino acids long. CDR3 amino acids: CASSELGQKAYEQYF. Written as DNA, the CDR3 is TGCGCCAGCAGTGAGTTGGGACAAAAAGCCTACGAGCAGTACTTC.

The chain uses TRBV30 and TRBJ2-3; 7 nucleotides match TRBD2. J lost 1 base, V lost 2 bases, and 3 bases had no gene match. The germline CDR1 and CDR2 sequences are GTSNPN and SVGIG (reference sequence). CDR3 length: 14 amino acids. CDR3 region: CAWSRSGGTDTQYF. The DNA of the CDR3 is TGTGCCTGGAGTCGAAGCGGGGGCACAGATACGCAGTATTTT.

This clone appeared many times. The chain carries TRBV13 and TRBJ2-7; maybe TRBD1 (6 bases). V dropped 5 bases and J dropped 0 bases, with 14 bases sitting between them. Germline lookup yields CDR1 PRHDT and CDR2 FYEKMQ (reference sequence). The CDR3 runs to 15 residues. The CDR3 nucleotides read TGTGCCAGCAGCCCAGGGGAGACGAGCTCCTACGAGCAGTACTTC. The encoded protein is CASSPGETSSYEQYF.

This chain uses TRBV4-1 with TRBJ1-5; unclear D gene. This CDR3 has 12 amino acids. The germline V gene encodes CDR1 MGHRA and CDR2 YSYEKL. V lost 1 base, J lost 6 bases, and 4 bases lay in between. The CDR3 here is CASSQVGQPQHF. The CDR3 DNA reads TGCGCCAGCAGCCAAGTCGGTCAGCCCCAGCATTTT.